This T cell receptor (beta chain) appears in the sequencing data of a study of blood T cell repertoires in COVID-19. Study background: Both acute and convalescent COVID-19 samples were obtained from the United States, Italy and Spain. Sources were T cells, B-cell-depleted T cells, or PBMCs; the material itself was cDNA or gDNA.

In the study's own analysis: Amplified reference gene primers provided the basis for estimating nucleated cell counts. Assay: immunoSEQ multiplex PCR; the TCRdb copy retains only in-frame clones and omits some. V, J and clone size are taken as reported in that table, and D and trimming were inferred from the DNA itself. The data contain tens of thousands of clones, 88% of them singletons. Germline-derived CDR1 and CDR2 are GTSNPN and SVGIG (reference sequence). The CDR3 has 11 residues. The V end lost 3 bases, the J end lost 4 bases, and 4 bases lay between the germline ends. The sample taken for sequencing was peripheral blood. The TCR originated in a human donor in a cohort sampled during active COVID-19. The chain recombines TRBV30 with TRBJ1-3; D gene uncertain. The CDR3 sequence: CAWSGGNTIYF. Here the CDR3 DNA reads TGTGCCTGGAGCGGGGGAAACACCATATATTTT.